This T cell receptor beta chain was captured by sequencing in a study of metastatic and nonmetastatic thyroid tumors. Study context: The study looked at repertoires side by side in blood and in tumor or nodule tissue from malignant and benign thyroid patients. Study-level findings and limits: It was reportedly found that TCR beta diversity was significantly higher in malignant thyroid tumors than in benign nodules, a difference seen in both blood and tumor samples.

To note about this clone: Its antigen is unknown.

Thyroid surgery was performed in patients who had received no treatment beforehand. Source study methods: A distant-metastasis classifier for papillary thyroid cancer was built using CDR3 differences across clinicopathological groups. TCRdb re-called the PCR reads through MiXCR. These V and J calls are TCRdb output, not the study's own analysis. The sample lists tens of thousands of clones, roughly 15% occurring once. The germline V gene has CDR1 SGDLS and CDR2 YYNGEE. V shed 1 base, J shed 5 bases, and the junction held 6 bases outside the gene matches. CDR3 length: 15 residues. Sequenced sample: blood. The sequence derives from a male donor with papillary thyroid cancer or a benign thyroid nodule (not recorded which). Some clones in this sample may be carry-over from other donors' samples. The chain has TRBV9 and TRBJ2-3; 8 bases align to TRBD2. CDR3 bases: TGTGCCAGCAGCGTATGTGTTGCGGGGGGAGATACGCAGTATTTT. Translating it yields CASSVCVAGGDTQYF.